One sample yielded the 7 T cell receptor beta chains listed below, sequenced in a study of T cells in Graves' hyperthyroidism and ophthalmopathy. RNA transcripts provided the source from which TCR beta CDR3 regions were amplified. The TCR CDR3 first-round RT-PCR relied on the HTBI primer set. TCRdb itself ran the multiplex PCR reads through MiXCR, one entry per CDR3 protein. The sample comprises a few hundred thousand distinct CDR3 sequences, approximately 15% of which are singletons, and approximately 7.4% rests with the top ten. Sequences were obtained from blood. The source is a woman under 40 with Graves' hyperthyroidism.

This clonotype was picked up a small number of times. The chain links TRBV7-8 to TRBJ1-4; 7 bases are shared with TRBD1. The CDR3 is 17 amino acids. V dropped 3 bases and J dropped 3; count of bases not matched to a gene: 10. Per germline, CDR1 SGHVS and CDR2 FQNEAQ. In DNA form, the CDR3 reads TGTGCCAGCAGCTTTTTGTGGGACAGCGCTCCTAATGAAAAACTGTTTTTT. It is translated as CASSFLWDSAPNEKLFF.

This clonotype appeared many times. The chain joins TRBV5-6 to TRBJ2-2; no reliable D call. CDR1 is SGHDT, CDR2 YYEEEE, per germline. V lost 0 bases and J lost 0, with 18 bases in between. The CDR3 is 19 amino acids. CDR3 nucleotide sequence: TGTGCCAGCAGCTTGGGCGGCAGGCCAGTCCTTCCGAACACCGGGGAGCTGTTTTTT. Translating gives CASSLGGRPVLPNTGELFF.

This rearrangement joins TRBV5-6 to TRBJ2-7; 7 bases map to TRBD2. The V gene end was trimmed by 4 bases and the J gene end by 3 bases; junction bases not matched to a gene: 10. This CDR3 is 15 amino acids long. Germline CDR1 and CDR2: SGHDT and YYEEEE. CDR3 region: CASSPAGLTHYEQYF. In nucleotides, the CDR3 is TGTGCCAGCAGCCCCGCGGGACTAACACACTACGAGCAGTACTTC.

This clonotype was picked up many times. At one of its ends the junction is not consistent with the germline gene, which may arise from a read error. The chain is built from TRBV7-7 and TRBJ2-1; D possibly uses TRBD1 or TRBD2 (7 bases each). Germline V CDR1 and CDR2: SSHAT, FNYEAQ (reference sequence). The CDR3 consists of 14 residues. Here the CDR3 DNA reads TGTGCTAGCAGGGGGGGACGGCGCCCAAAGGGCCAGTTCTTC. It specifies CASRGGRRPKGQFF. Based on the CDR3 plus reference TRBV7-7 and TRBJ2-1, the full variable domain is GAGVSQSPRYKVTKRGQDVTLRCDPISSHATLYWYQQALGQGPEFLTYFNYEAQPDKSGLPSDRFSAERPEGSISTLTIQRTEQRDSAMYRCASRGGRRPKGQFFGPGTRLTVL.

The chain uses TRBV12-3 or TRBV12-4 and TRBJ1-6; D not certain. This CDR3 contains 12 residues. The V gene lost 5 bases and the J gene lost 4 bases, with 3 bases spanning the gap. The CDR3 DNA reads TGTGCCAGCAGTCGGTATAATTCACCCCTCCACTTT. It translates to CASSRYNSPLHF.

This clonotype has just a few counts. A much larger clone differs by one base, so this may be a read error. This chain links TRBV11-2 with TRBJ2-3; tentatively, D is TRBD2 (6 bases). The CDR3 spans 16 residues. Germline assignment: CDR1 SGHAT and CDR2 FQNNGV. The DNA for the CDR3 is TGTGTCAGCAGCTTACAAGGACTACCCAACACAGATACGCAGTATTTT. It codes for CVSSLQGLPNTDTQYF.

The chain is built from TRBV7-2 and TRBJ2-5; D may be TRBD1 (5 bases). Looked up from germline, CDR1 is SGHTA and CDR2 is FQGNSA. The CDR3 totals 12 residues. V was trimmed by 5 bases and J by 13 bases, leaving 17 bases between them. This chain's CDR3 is CASSQPIGDAYF. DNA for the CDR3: TGTGCCAGCAGCCAGCCGATAGGGGATGCGTACTTC.